These 2 T cell receptor beta chains originate from one sample sequenced in a study of monozygotic twins with inflammatory bowel disease. TCRdb reprocessed the 5' RACE reads; each CDR3 protein has one entry and no DNA is given. The sample table sets out about 420,000 distinct CDR3 sequences. Sequencing was done on a sample of blood. These receptors originate from a human donor with ulcerative colitis or Crohn's disease, or a healthy co-twin of an affected twin (not recorded which).

The chain combines TRBV27 with TRBJ2-5; TCRdb indicates TRBD2, and absent DNA this call remains unverified. This CDR3 is built from 12 residues. Per the germline V gene, CDR1 is MNHEY and CDR2 is SMNVEV (reference sequence). The CDR3 spells CATFGGRETQYF.

The V and J genes are TRBV28 and TRBJ1-5; TCRdb returns TRBD1, unconfirmable since there is no DNA. Per the germline V gene, CDR1 is MDHEN and CDR2 is SYDVKM. The CDR3 sequence is 15 residues long. The CDR3: CASSFTDRSNQPQHF.